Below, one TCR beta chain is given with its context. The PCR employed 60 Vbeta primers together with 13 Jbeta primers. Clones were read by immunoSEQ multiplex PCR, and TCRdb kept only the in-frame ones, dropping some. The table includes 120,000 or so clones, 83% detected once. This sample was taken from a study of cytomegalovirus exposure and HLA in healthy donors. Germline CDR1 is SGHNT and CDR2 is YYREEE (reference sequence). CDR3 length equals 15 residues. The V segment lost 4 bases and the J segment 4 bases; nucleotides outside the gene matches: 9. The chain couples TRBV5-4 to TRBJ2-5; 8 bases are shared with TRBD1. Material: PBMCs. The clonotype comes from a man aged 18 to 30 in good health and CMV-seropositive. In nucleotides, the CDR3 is TGTGCCAGCAGCCCTCCCGGACAGGGTGTAGAGACCCAGTACTTC. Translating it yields CASSPPGQGVETQYF.